Sequencing of this T cell receptor (beta chain) was carried out in a study of OX40 agonist ivuxolimab in advanced cancers. The germline V gene has CDR1 SGHRS and CDR2 YFSETQ. CDR3 length: 13 amino acids. V lost 7 bases and J lost 0; bases outside the gene matches: 1. Sequencing used immunoSEQ multiplex PCR; TCRdb keeps in-frame clones, though not all of them. The sample lists tens of thousands of clones, around 89% occurring once. The TCR comes from an adult with an advanced solid tumor such as melanoma, head and neck, liver or kidney cancer. The rearrangement links TRBV5-1 to TRBJ2-3; 8 nucleotides agree with TRBD1. This specimen consisted of CD4+ or CD8+ T cells sorted from blood, obtained in a trial of the OX40 agonist ivuxolimab. CDR3 sequence (DNA): TGCGCCAGCGGGACAGGTAGCACAGATACGCAGTATTTT. Protein: CASGTGSTDTQYF. The full variable domain, rest sourced from reference TRBV5-1 and TRBJ2-3, is KAGVTQTPRYLIKTRGQQVTLSCSPISGHRSVSWYQQTPGQGLQFLFEYFSETQRNKGNFPGRFSGRQFSNSRSEMNVSTLELGDSALYLCASGTGSTDTQYFGPGTRLTVL.